The TCR beta chain under discussion was sequenced for a study of T cell repertoires in cytomegalovirus infection. About the study: Well-studied HLA-B-restricted epitopes and recently identified HLA-C-restricted epitopes of CMV were both used in the study. Matching HLA type and CMV infection were both indicated by public TCR beta signatures. Study-wide results and caveats: HLA-C-restricted CMV-specific TCR beta clonotypes were dominant in the ex vivo response.

This clonotype has only a few counts. Its antigen is unidentified. TCRdb re-called the reads through MiXCR, storing one row per CDR3 protein. This sample has approximately 730,000 distinct CDR3 sequences, with 25% to 30% found just once. V lost 5 bases and J 3 bases, leaving 10 bases between the germline ends. Looked up from germline, CDR1 is MNHNY and CDR2 is SVGAGI (reference sequence). This CDR3 region has 13 residues. This sequence was found in a human donor in good health (CMV status not recorded). Some clones in this sample may be carry-over from other donors' samples. The rearrangement joins TRBV6-6 to TRBJ1-1, with D perhaps matching TRBD1 (6 bases). This material consisted of cultured CD8+ T cells from PBMCs, taken from culture after CMV antigen stimulation. Written as DNA, the CDR3 is TGTGCCAGCAGTCCCCGGACAGACACTGAAGCTTTCTTT. It encodes CASSPRTDTEAFF.